The clone carrying this TCR beta chain appeared a few times. Its cognate antigen is unknown. The data were obtained in a study of post-analysis software for immune sequencing data. Study-wide background: The patients showed relapsing-remitting, secondary progressive and progressive-relapsing multiple sclerosis courses. Overall study results and limits: Multiple sclerosis patients showed significantly lower normalized Chao1 diversity than controls did.

Unique-molecular-identifier-tagged TCR beta cDNA libraries were used. The T cell input of about 1 to 10 million gave roughly 0.5 million cDNA molecules. Each CDR3 protein is one row after TCRdb ran MiXCR on the PCR reads. The table has hundreds of thousands of distinct CDR3 sequences, about 40% seen once. The sequence was obtained from a girl aged 5 to 17 with multiple sclerosis. The specimen was blood.

The CDR3, as DNA: TGCGCCAGCAGCCAAGCCAGGGGACAGGGGGCATCAGGAGAGCAGTACTTC. This codes for CASSQARGQGASGEQYF. V is TRBV4-1 and J is TRBJ2-7, with 12 nucleotides matching TRBD1. V lost 1 base and J lost 7; bases outside the gene matches: 11. The CDR3 has 17 amino acids. Looked up from germline, CDR1 is MGHRA and CDR2 is YSYEKL.